The rows below give T cell receptor beta chains drawn from one sample of a study of blood T cell repertoires in COVID-19. Generated by immunoSEQ multiplex PCR, the TCRdb table keeps only in-frame clones and is missing some. Among 75,000 to 90,000 clones listed, 75% to 95% were seen once. The specimen sequenced was peripheral blood. The source of these receptors is a woman in her 50s in a cohort sampled during active COVID-19. Both conserved end residues are part of each CDR3. D genes are given only for firm matches. Expanded clones are given a class, and other clones once, few, many or no size at all.

J,D,size,V,DNA,CDR3
TRBJ2-1,TRBD2,-,TRBV5-1,TGCGCCAGCAGCATTAGCCTGGAGTCGGGAGGTGAGCAGTTCTTC,CASSISLESGGEQFF
TRBJ2-6,-,-,TRBV4-1,TGCGCCAGCAGCCAAGGAGGGACTGGGGCCAACGTCCTGACTTTC,CASSQGGTGANVLTF
TRBJ2-6,-,few,TRBV27,TGTGCCAGCAGTTTAGTCTTCTCTGGGGCCAACGTCCTGACTTTC,CASSLVFSGANVLTF
TRBJ2-7,-,-,TRBV30,TGTGCCTGGAGGGGGAGAAATTACGAGCAGTACTTC,CAWRGRNYEQYF
TRBJ2-1,-,-,TRBV27,TGTGCCAGCAGGACTCTCGAAATTAATGAGCAGTTCTTC,CASRTLEINEQFF
TRBJ2-3,TRBD2,-,TRBV7-6,TGTGCCAGCAGCTCTACACAAGCGGGAGTAGCGGATACGCAGTATTTT,CASSSTQAGVADTQYF
TRBJ2-7,-,-,TRBV11-2,TGTGCCAGCAGCCCCGGCGGATCCTACGAGCAGTACTTC,CASSPGGSYEQYF
TRBJ2-5,-,once,TRBV2,TGTGCCAGCCTTGGGAGCCTAGTACGGCGAGAGACCCAGTACTTC,CASLGSLVRRETQYF
TRBJ1-2,TRBD1,-,TRBV6-6,TGTGCCAGCAGTTACCGGACAGGGTCAGACTATGGCTACACCTTC,CASSYRTGSDYGYTF
TRBJ2-7,-,-,TRBV5-1,TGCGCCAGCAGCTTGGGAATCGGAGAACCCTACGAGCAGTACTTC,CASSLGIGEPYEQYF
TRBJ2-7,TRBD1,-,TRBV19,TGTGCCAGTAGTATGGGACAGGTCGGCGAGCAGTACTTC,CASSMGQVGEQYF
TRBJ2-6,-,-,TRBV29-1,TGCAGCGTTGACGAAAGGGCAGGGGGGCGTGGAAGTGGGGCCAACGTCCTGACTTTC,CSVDERAGGRGSGANVLTF
TRBJ1-5,-,-,TRBV28,TGTGCCAGCAGTTTCCTGGGGAGGGATCAGCCCCAGCATTTT,CASSFLGRDQPQHF
TRBJ2-5,-,-,TRBV4-1,TGCGCCAGCAGCCAAGGGGGGCGGGAGACCCAGTACTTC,CASSQGGRETQYF
TRBJ2-7,-,-,TRBV12-3/TRBV12-4,TGTGCCAGCAGCCCTGGACAGTACGAGCAGTACTTC,CASSPGQYEQYF
TRBJ1-4,-,once,TRBV6-5,TGTGCCAGCAGAGCTTTTGAAAAACTGTTTTTT,CASRAFEKLFF
TRBJ2-2,-,-,TRBV18,TGTGCCAGCTCACCACGGGGCGGGGTCGCGAACACCGGGGAGCTGTTTTTT,CASSPRGGVANTGELFF
TRBJ1-6,-,once,TRBV12-3/TRBV12-4,TGTGCCAGCAGTTTAAACAGGGATTCACCCCTCCACTTT,CASSLNRDSPLHF
TRBJ2-1,-,-,TRBV14,TGTGCCAGCAGCCAAGTATTCACGGGGGAGCAGTTCTTC,CASSQVFTGEQFF
TRBJ2-7,-,-,TRBV29-1,TGCAGCGTCCGAAGGGGGATCCACGAGCAGTACTTC,CSVRRGIHEQYF
TRBJ2-3,-,-,TRBV11-2,TGTGCCAGCAGCTTGACGTTGGGGGCAGGGACAGATACGCAGTATTTT,CASSLTLGAGTDTQYF
TRBJ2-3,TRBD1,-,TRBV27,TGTGCCAGCAGTTTTCCAGACAGGGGGCGGACAGATACGCAGTATTTT,CASSFPDRGRTDTQYF
TRBJ1-2,-,-,TRBV11-2,TGTGCCAGCAGCCCACTTCGGGTGGGAGGGGGCTACACCTTC,CASSPLRVGGGYTF
TRBJ2-6,-,-,TRBV7-9,TGTGCCAGCAGCTTATGGGCCGTATCTGGGGCCAACGTCCTGACTTTC,CASSLWAVSGANVLTF
TRBJ2-1,TRBD2,-,TRBV3-1/TRBV3-2,TGTGCCAGCAGCCAAGATAGGAGCGGGGGTCAGTTCTTC,CASSQDRSGGQFF
TRBJ2-7,-,-,TRBV28,TGTGCCAGCAGTTTAACAGCCGATCAACAGTACTTC,CASSLTADQQYF
TRBJ1-1,TRBD1,-,TRBV7-9,TGTGCCAGCAGCAAGTCGGGACAGGGCATCACTGAAGCTTTCTTT,CASSKSGQGITEAFF
TRBJ2-1,TRBD1,-,TRBV6-5,TGTGCCAGCAGTCCGCACCCGACACAGGGGAATGAGCAGTTCTTC,CASSPHPTQGNEQFF
TRBJ2-7,TRBD2,-,TRBV4-1,TGCGCCAGCAGCCACGGGACTAGCGGGACCTACGAGCAGTACTTC,CASSHGTSGTYEQYF
TRBJ2-1,-,-,TRBV28,TGTGCCAGCAGTCGGGGAACATACAATGAGCAGTTCTTC,CASSRGTYNEQFF
TRBJ1-1,TRBD1,-,TRBV6-5,TGTGCCAGCAGCTTACAGGGGGGCACTGAAGCTTTCTTT,CASSLQGGTEAFF
TRBJ1-1,TRBD1,once,TRBV24-1,TGTGCCACCAGTGATACACAGGGGCCTGAAGCTTTCTTT,CATSDTQGPEAFF
TRBJ2-1,TRBD2,-,TRBV10-3,TGTGCCATCAGTGGGGCGGGAGTGGGCAATGAGCAGTTCTTC,CAISGAGVGNEQFF
TRBJ2-2,TRBD1,-,TRBV11-3,TGTGCCAGCAGCCTGAATGCCGGGACAGGGGAAAACACCGGGGAGCTGTTTTTT,CASSLNAGTGENTGELFF
TRBJ1-2,-,-,TRBV27,TGTGCCAGCAGTTTACAGCGGAACTATGGCTACACCTTC,CASSLQRNYGYTF
TRBJ2-7,-,-,TRBV12-5,TGTGCTAGTGGCCAGACAGTCGACGAGCAGTACTTC,CASGQTVDEQYF
TRBJ2-7,-,-,TRBV4-2,TGTGCCAGCAGCCAGGCCGGGACTGGGCTCGACGAGCAGTACTTC,CASSQAGTGLDEQYF
TRBJ2-3,TRBD2,-,TRBV7-3,TGTGCCAGCAGCTTAGTTGGGACTACCTCCACAGATACGCAGTATTTT,CASSLVGTTSTDTQYF